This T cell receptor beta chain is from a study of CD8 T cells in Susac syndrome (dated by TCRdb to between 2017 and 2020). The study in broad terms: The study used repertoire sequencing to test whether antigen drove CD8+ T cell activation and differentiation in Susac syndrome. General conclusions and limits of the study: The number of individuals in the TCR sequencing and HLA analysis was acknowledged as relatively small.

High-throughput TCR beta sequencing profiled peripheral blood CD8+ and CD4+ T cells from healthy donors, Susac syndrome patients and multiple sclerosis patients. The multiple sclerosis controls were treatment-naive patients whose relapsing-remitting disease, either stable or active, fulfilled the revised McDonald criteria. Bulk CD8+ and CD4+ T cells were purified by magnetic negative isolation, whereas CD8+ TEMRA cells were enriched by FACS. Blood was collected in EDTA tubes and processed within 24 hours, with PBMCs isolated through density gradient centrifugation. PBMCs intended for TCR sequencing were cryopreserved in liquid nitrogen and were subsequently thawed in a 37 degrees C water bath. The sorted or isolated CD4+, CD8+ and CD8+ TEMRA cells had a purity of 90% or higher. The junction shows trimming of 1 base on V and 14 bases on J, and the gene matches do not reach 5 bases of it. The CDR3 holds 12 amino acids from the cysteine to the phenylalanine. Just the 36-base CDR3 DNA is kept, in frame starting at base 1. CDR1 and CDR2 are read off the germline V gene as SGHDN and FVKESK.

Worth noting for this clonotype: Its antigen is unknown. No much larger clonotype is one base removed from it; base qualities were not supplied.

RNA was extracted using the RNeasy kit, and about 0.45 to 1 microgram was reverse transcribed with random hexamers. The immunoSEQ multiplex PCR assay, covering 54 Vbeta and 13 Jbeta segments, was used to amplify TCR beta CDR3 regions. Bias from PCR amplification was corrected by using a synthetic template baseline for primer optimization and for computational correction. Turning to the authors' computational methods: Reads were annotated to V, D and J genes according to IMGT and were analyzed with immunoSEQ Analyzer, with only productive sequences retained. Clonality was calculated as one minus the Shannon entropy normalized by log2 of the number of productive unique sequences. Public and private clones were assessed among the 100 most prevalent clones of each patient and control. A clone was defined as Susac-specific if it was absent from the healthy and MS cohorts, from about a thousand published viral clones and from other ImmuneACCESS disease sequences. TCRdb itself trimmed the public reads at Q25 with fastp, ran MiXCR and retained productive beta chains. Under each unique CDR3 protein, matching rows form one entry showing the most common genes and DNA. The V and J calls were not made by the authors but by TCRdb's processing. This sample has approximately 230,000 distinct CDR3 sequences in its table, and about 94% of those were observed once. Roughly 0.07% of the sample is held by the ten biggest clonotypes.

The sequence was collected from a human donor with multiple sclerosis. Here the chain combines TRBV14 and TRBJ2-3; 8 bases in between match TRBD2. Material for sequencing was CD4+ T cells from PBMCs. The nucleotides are TGTGCCAGCAGCCAAGGGACTAGCAGGGGGTATTTT. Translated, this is CASSQGTSRGYF. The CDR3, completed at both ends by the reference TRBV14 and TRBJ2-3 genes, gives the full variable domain EAGVTQFPSHSVIEKGQTVTLRCDPISGHDNLYWYRRVMGKEIKFLLHFVKESKQDESGMPNNRFLAERTGGTYSTLKVQPAELEDSGVYFCASSQGTSRGYFGPGTRLTVL.